This T cell receptor (beta chain) is from a study of blood T cells in healthy people across ages. For the second PCR, which ran for 7 to 11 cycles, a sample-barcoded 5' primer and a J-beta primer mix were used. With 12 random nucleotides, a template-switch adaptor tagged each individual cDNA molecule. TCRdb re-called the 5' RACE reads through MiXCR, storing one row per CDR3 protein. The sample has fewer than 950,000 distinct CDR3 sequences; about 48% are singletons. Regarding this clonotype: What it binds is not known.

Study-level findings and limits: Older individuals had lower TCR beta diversity per million T cells (the decline was roughly linear). Not knowing donor CMV status may have confounded expanded clonotype changes. Reliance upon unsorted PBMCs precluded definitive naive versus antigen-experienced comparison.

The TCR sequence derives from a man older than 75 in good health. The material sequenced was blood.

Here the CDR3 DNA reads TGTGCCAGCAGTTTAAATCGGGACTTCCTCACAGATACGCAGTATTTT. Amino acid sequence: CASSLNRDFLTDTQYF. The V and J genes are TRBV28 and TRBJ2-3, with D tentatively TRBD2 (6 bases). V gave up 2 bases and J gave up 2 bases, with 14 bases separating them. Germline V lookup: CDR1 MDHEN, CDR2 SYDVKM. The CDR3 is 16 residues long.